The 27 T cell receptor beta chains given below trace back to one sample, sequenced in a study of T cells in Graves' hyperthyroidism and ophthalmopathy. TCR beta CDR3 region amplification was performed from RNA transcripts. First-round RT-PCR with HTBI primers amplified the TCR CDR3 region. One entry per CDR3 protein, called by TCRdb with MiXCR from the multiplex PCR reads. The table lists some 600,000 distinct CDR3 sequences, more than 45% of them singletons. The sequenced material came from peripheral blood or thyroid tissue (not recorded which). The origin of the receptors is a young woman with Graves' hyperthyroidism.

This chain joins TRBV6-1 and TRBJ2-6; 8 nucleotides match TRBD2. The CDR3 consists of 17 residues. Unmatched junction bases numbered 10, after V lost 6 bases and J lost 3 bases. CDR1 is MNHNS, CDR2 SASEGT, per germline. Here the CDR3 DNA reads TGTGCCAGCAGCCATGGAGCGGGAGAAGATGGGGCCAACGTCCTGACTTTC. It encodes CASSHGAGEDGANVLTF.

The chain links TRBV20-1 to TRBJ2-7, with 11 bases identical to TRBD2. After removal of 6 bases from V and 2 bases from J, the junction contained 9 bases not matched to a gene. This CDR3 contains 15 residues. Per germline, CDR1 DFQATT and CDR2 SNEGSKA (reference sequence). The CDR3 loop is CSALTSGSFAYEQYF. The CDR3 bases are TGCAGTGCACTTACTAGCGGGAGTTTCGCCTACGAGCAGTACTTC.

This chain joins TRBV5-1 and TRBJ2-7, with D hard to call. V was clipped by 4 bases and J by 6 bases, with 14 bases between them. Germline V gives CDR1 SGHRS, CDR2 YFSETQ. There are 13 residues in the CDR3. CDR3 loop: CASSLQELGEQYF. The CDR3 DNA is TGCGCCAGCAGCCTCCAAGAACTGGGCGAGCAGTACTTC.

J is TRBJ2-7 and V is TRBV7-9; 8 positions agree with TRBD1. V lost 2 bases to trimming and J lost 12 bases; unmatched junction nucleotides: 15. There are 15 residues in the CDR3. Germline lookup yields CDR1 SEHNR and CDR2 FQNEAQ (reference sequence). The CDR3 region has the DNA TGTGCCAGCAGCTTAATTGGTGGACAGGGCTACGAGTGGTACTTC. As protein: CASSLIGGQGYEWYF.

V usage is TRBV2 and J usage is TRBJ2-7; no definite D call. Germline-derived CDR1 and CDR2 are SNHLY and FYNNEI. The CDR3 extends over 15 amino acids. The V end was cut by 5 bases, the J end by 4 bases, with 18 bases between. The CDR3 region has the DNA TGTGCCAGCAGTTTCCGGAACTTTTTGGATTACGAGCAGTACTTC. It encodes CASSFRNFLDYEQYF.

There are many counts of this clonotype. V and J are TRBV7-2 and TRBJ1-2, with D uncertain. In germline, CDR1 is SGHTA, CDR2 FQGNSA. The length of the CDR3 is 12 residues. The ends were cut back, 5 bases at V and 8 bases at J, with 12 bases in the middle. The CDR3 DNA reads TGTGCCAGCAGCCCCAGCGGTCTCGGCTACACCTTC. Translating gives CASSPSGLGYTF.

Comment on this clonotype: Likely a read error: the CDR3 ends without its conserved phenylalanine or tryptophan. The rearrangement links TRBV9 to TRBJ2-3, with D possibly being TRBD1 (5 bases). The CDR3 length is 13 residues. The germline V and J ends were trimmed by 3 bases and 3 bases, with 8 bases remaining between them. CDR1 and CDR2 from the germline V gene are SGDLS and YYNGEE. CDR3 bases: TGTGCCAGCAGCGCGCAGGGTACAGATACGCAGTATTCT. Its translation: CASSAQGTDTQYS.

This clonotype was counted ten times or more. V is TRBV5-1 and J is TRBJ1-2; perhaps TRBD1 as D (5 bases). The CDR3 is 13 residues long. Germline values: CDR1 SGHRS, CDR2 YFSETQ. V dropped 6 bases and J dropped 8 bases, with 17 bases sitting between them. The CDR3 nucleotides are TGCGCCAGCAAGACAGCCTCGGAAGGAGGCTACACCTTC. Protein: CASKTASEGGYTF.

This clonotype showed up many times. This chain links TRBV7-9 with TRBJ1-2, with unresolved D. V lost 5 bases and J lost 7, with 11 bases in between. The CDR3 is 12 residues long. CDR1 is SEHNR, CDR2 FQNEAQ, per germline (reference sequence). The CDR3 sequence: CASSPLGGGYTF. The CDR3 bases are TGTGCCAGCAGCCCTCTCGGTGGTGGCTACACCTTC.

The V and J genes are TRBV25-1 and TRBJ1-6; D is undetermined. The CDR3 is 13 amino acids. V lost 7 bases, J lost 6 bases, and 10 bases lay in between. Germline V CDR1 and CDR2: MGHDK, SYGVNS. The CDR3 bases are TGTGCCAGCACGGACTTAACTAATTCACCCCTCCACTTT. Its translation is CASTDLTNSPLHF.

The V call is TRBV6-2 or TRBV6-3, the J call TRBJ2-7, with 9 bases aligning to TRBD2. The CDR3 has 16 residues. Losses at the gene ends were 5 bases for V and 5 bases for J; bases not matched to a gene: 13. Germline V gene data show CDR1 as MNHEY and CDR2 as SVGEGT. CDR3 bases: TGTGCCAGCAGTCCCAGTGGACTAGCGAGAGACCACGAGCAGTACTTC. This encodes CASSPSGLARDHEQYF.

CDR3 DNA sequence: TGTGCCAGTAGTGACGGAAACTCCTACGAGCAGTACTTC. Protein: CASSDGNSYEQYF. The V gene is TRBV19, the J gene TRBJ2-7; D is unclear. This CDR3 is built from 13 residues. Trimming removed 5 bases from V and 0 bases from J, with 8 bases in between. Looked up from germline, CDR1 is LNHDA and CDR2 is SQIVND (reference sequence).

The chain couples TRBV25-1 to TRBJ2-7, with 12 bases aligning to TRBD1. V gave up 5 bases and J gave up 5 bases; unmatched junction bases: 13. CDR3 size: 17 residues. CDR1 is MGHDK and CDR2 is SYGVNS in the germline V gene. This CDR3 is CASSSPPGTGGGHEQYF. CDR3 coding DNA: TGTGCCAGCAGTTCACCCCCCGGGACAGGGGGCGGGCACGAGCAGTACTTC.

This clonotype turned up a few times. The rearrangement joins TRBV24-1 to TRBJ1-3; tentative D call: TRBD1 (6 bases). V lost 4 bases and J 7 bases, leaving 13 bases between the germline ends. CDR3 length: 14 residues. Germline CDR1 reads KGHDR; CDR2 reads SFDVKD. The CDR3 DNA reads as TGTGCCACCAGTGACTCGGGACAAAGCAACACCATATATTTT. As protein: CATSDSGQSNTIYF.

The gene calls are TRBV25-1 and TRBJ2-2; the match to TRBD2 covers 13 bases. Per the germline V gene, CDR1 is MGHDK and CDR2 is SYGVNS. V lost 9 bases, J lost 0 bases, and 7 bases stayed unmatched. The CDR3 contains 17 residues. CDR3 sequence reads: CASLTSGRAPNTGELFF. Here the CDR3 DNA reads TGTGCCAGTCTCACTAGCGGGAGGGCCCCGAACACCGGGGAGCTGTTTTTT.

J is TRBJ2-7 and V is TRBV9; maybe TRBD2 (5 bases). CDR3 size: 15 residues. The germline CDR1 and CDR2 sequences are SGDLS and YYNGEE. The V gene lost 0 bases and the J gene lost 0 bases, with 10 bases spanning the gap. The chain's CDR3 is CASSVATGSSYEQYF. DNA of the CDR3: TGTGCCAGCAGCGTAGCTACTGGGAGCTCCTACGAGCAGTACTTC.

This chain joins TRBV20-1 and TRBJ1-6; no clear D gene. Germline V gene sequence: CDR1 DFQATT, CDR2 SNEGSKA (reference sequence). V shed 1 base and J shed 1 base, with 8 bases lying between them. The CDR3 contains 15 residues. CDR3 sequence reads: CSARVDGSYNSPLHF. The DNA of the CDR3 is TGCAGTGCTAGAGTTGACGGATCCTATAATTCACCCCTCCACTTT.

V is TRBV13 and J is TRBJ1-6; the D gene is possibly TRBD1 (6 bases). The CDR3 length is 15 residues. V lost 1 base to trimming and J lost 7 bases, with 11 bases between them. Germline CDR1 is PRHDT and CDR2 is FYEKMQ (reference sequence). The CDR3 DNA sequence: TGTGCCAGCAGCTTAGCTGGGGGCGAAAATTCACCCCTCCACTTT. Amino acid sequence: CASSLAGGENSPLHF.

The chain links TRBV5-1 to TRBJ2-7; 8 bases align to TRBD1. TRBJ2-1 explains the end of the DNA better; the J call may be wrong. CDR3 length equals 12 residues. The germline CDR1 and CDR2 sequences are SGHRS and YFSETQ. For the CDR3, the DNA is TGCGCCAGCAGCTTCGGACAGGGACTTCAGTTCTTC. Translating it yields CASSFGQGLQFF.

The chain uses TRBV5-1 and TRBJ1-4; 7 bases are shared with TRBD1. Trimming cost V 2 bases and J 5 bases; bases outside gene matches: 6. This CDR3 is built from 15 residues. Germline V CDR1 and CDR2: SGHRS, YFSETQ. The DNA of the CDR3 is TGCGCCAGCAGCTTAAGGACAGGCCTCAATGAAAAACTGTTTTTT. Translating it yields CASSLRTGLNEKLFF.

This clonotype was counted once. The chain uses TRBV10-3 and TRBJ2-7; 8 bases line up with TRBD2. The CDR3 is 13 amino acids. Germline values: CDR1 ENHRY, CDR2 SYGVKD. V lost 6 bases and J lost 4; bases outside the gene matches: 5. For the CDR3, the DNA is TGTGCCATCAGCGGGAGGGGGTCGTACGAGCAGTACTTC. It translates to CAISGRGSYEQYF.

The sample holds a few counts of this clonotype. The genes are TRBV9 and TRBJ2-7; either TRBD1 or TRBD2 may supply D (5 bases each). Trimming removed 4 bases at V and 0 bases at J, with 11 bases between. The germline gives CDR1 SGDLS, CDR2 YYNGEE. The CDR3 has 14 amino acids. Here the CDR3 reads CASSNTGTSYEQYF. The CDR3 bases are TGTGCCAGCAGCAATACCGGGACCTCCTACGAGCAGTACTTC.

The genes are TRBV25-1 and TRBJ2-7; 9 nucleotides agree with TRBD2. Trimming took 6 bases from V and 4 from J; bases not matched to a gene: 13. Per the germline V gene, CDR1 is MGHDK and CDR2 is SYGVNS. The CDR3 spans 16 residues. For the CDR3, the DNA is TGTGCCAGCAGCCCAACCACGGGACTAGCAGATTACGAGCAGTACTTC. It specifies CASSPTTGLADYEQYF.

With respect to this clonotype: The conserved phenylalanine or tryptophan normally closing the CDR3 is absent here, so this likely arose from a read error. J is TRBJ2-5 and V is TRBV9; 7 bases align to TRBD1. This CDR3 has 14 residues. CDR1 is SGDLS, CDR2 YYNGEE, per germline. The V gene end was trimmed by 5 bases and the J gene end by 1 base; junction bases not matched to a gene: 5. The CDR3 here is CASRNDRAQETQYL. The CDR3 DNA sequence: TGTGCCAGCAGAAACGACAGGGCCCAAGAGACCCAGTACCTC.

This chain uses TRBV6-6 with TRBJ2-2; 10 nucleotides agree with TRBD1. CDR1 MNHNY and CDR2 SVGAGI come from the germline V gene (reference sequence). Losses at the gene ends were 5 bases for V and 5 bases for J; bases not matched to a gene: 5. This CDR3 comprises 15 residues. The CDR3 bases are TGTGCCAGCAGTAAATTGGGACAGGGGACCGGGGAGCTGTTTTTT. Its protein product is CASSKLGQGTGELFF.

This chain uses TRBV29-1 with TRBJ2-7, with D maybe TRBD1 (6 bases). Germline lookup yields CDR1 SQVTM and CDR2 ANQGSEA. The CDR3 is 13 amino acids. V was cut by 8 bases and J by 6 bases, with 20 bases left in between. Here the CDR3 DNA reads TGCAGCCTCACCCGGGACATGGGCGTCGAGCAGTACTTC. Translating it yields CSLTRDMGVEQYF.

As regards this clonotype: One end of the junction does not line up with germline, which may come from a read error. The genes are TRBV7-9 and TRBJ2-5, with unresolved D. The CDR3 spans 14 residues. Germline-derived CDR1 and CDR2 are SEHNR and FQNEAQ (reference sequence). CDR3 amino acids: CASSWNGPLEAQYF. Written as DNA, the CDR3 is TGTGCCAGCAGCTGGAATGGCCCCTTAGAGGCCCAGTACTTC.